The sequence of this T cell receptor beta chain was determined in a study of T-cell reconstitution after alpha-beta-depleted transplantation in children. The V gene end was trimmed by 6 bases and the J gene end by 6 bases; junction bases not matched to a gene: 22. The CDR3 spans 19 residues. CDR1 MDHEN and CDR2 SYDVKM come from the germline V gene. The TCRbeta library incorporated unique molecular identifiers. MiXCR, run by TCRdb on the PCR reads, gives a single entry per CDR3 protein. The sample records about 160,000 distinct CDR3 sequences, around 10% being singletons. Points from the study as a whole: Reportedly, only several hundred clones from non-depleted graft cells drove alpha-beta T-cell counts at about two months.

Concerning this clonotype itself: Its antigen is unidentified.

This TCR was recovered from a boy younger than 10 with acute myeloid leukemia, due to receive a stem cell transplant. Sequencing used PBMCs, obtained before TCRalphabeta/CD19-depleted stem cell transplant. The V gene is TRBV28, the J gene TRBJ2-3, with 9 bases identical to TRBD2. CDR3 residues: CASRMEYRGRAWVLDTQYF. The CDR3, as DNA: TGTGCCAGCAGGATGGAGTATCGCGGGAGGGCCTGGGTTTTGGATACGCAGTATTTT.